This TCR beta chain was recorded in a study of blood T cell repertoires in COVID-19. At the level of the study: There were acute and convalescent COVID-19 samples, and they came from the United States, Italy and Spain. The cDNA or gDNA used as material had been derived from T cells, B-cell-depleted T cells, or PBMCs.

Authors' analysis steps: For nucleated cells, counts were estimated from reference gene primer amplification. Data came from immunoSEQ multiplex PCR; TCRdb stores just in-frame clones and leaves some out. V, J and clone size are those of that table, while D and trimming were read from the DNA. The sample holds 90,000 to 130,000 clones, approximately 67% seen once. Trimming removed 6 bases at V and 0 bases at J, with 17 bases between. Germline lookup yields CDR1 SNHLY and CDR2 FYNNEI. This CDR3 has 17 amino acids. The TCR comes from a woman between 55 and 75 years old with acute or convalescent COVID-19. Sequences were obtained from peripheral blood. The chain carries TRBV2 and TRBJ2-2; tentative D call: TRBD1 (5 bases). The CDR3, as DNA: TGTGCCAGCAGCGTAGGGTTGGACACCGCGAACACCGGGGAGCTGTTTTTT. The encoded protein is CASSVGLDTANTGELFF.